This is a list of T cell receptor beta chains from one sample in a study of T cell changes during pregnancy in multiple sclerosis. The method was immunoSEQ multiplex PCR; TCRdb's version includes in-frame clones alone and lacks a portion of them. Of about 75,000 clones listed, 85% to 95% were seen once; the top ten hold 0.43%. The specimen comprised CD4+ T cells from peripheral blood mononuclear cells, sampled before pregnancy. These receptor sequences come from a female donor with multiple sclerosis, enrolled in a pregnancy study. The CDR3 runs from the conserved cysteine through the conserved F or W. The order of the fields is CDR3 DNA, CDR3 protein, clone size, J gene, V gene, D gene. D genes are given only for firm matches. Clone size appears in some rows only: once, few, many, or a class for an expanded clone.

CDR3 DNA: TGTGCCAGCAGCCCCCGGACAGGGTCTAAGGTCGGCCATTATAGCAATCAGCCCCAGCATTTT
CDR3 protein: CASSPRTGSKVGHYSNQPQHF
clone size: NA
J gene: TRBJ1-5
V gene: TRBV16
D gene: TRBD1

CDR3 DNA: TGTGCCAGCAGCTCTGACATGGTCTGGACTGAAGCTTTCTTT
CDR3 protein: CASSSDMVWTEAFF
clone size: NA
J gene: TRBJ1-1
V gene: TRBV5-5
D gene: NA

CDR3 DNA: TGTGCCAGCAGCCCTGGGGGACATTTAAACTATGGCTACACCTTC
CDR3 protein: CASSPGGHLNYGYTF
clone size: NA
J gene: TRBJ1-2
V gene: TRBV5-5
D gene: NA

CDR3 DNA: TGTGCCATCGGGACAGGGGGTCAGCCCCAGCATTTT
CDR3 protein: CAIGTGGQPQHF
clone size: NA
J gene: TRBJ1-5
V gene: TRBV19
D gene: TRBD1

CDR3 DNA: TGCGCCAGCAGCTTGTTATTAGCTAGCGGGAGCTACAATGAGCAGTTCTTC
CDR3 protein: CASSLLLASGSYNEQFF
clone size: NA
J gene: TRBJ2-1
V gene: TRBV5-1
D gene: TRBD2

CDR3 DNA: TGCGCCAGCAGCCGTGACAGGTTCTCCGGGGAGCTGTTTTTT
CDR3 protein: CASSRDRFSGELFF
clone size: NA
J gene: TRBJ2-2
V gene: TRBV4-1
D gene: NA

CDR3 DNA: TGCAGCGTTCAGGCGGGAGGGATAGGGGAGCAGTTCTTC
CDR3 protein: CSVQAGGIGEQFF
clone size: NA
J gene: TRBJ2-1
V gene: TRBV29-1
D gene: TRBD2

CDR3 DNA: TGTGCCAGCAGCTTACAGGGGAACACTGAAGCTTTCTTT
CDR3 protein: CASSLQGNTEAFF
clone size: NA
J gene: TRBJ1-1
V gene: TRBV7-2
D gene: NA

CDR3 DNA: TGTGCCAGCTCCCCACAAGCGGGGGTGGGAGATACGCAGTATTTT
CDR3 protein: CASSPQAGVGDTQYF
clone size: NA
J gene: TRBJ2-3
V gene: TRBV18
D gene: TRBD2

CDR3 DNA: TGTGCCAGCTCAACCGGCGCGGGGAACACTGAAGCTTTCTTT
CDR3 protein: CASSTGAGNTEAFF
clone size: NA
J gene: TRBJ1-1
V gene: TRBV18
D gene: NA

CDR3 DNA: TGTGCCAGCAGGATCGGGGGAGCCGGCGTTGCAGATACGCAGTATTTT
CDR3 protein: CASRIGGAGVADTQYF
clone size: NA
J gene: TRBJ2-3
V gene: TRBV7-2
D gene: NA

CDR3 DNA: TGTGCCAGCTCAAGGAGGGTAGTTGCGGAACACACTCACAATGAGCAGTTCTTC
CDR3 protein: CASSRRVVAEHTHNEQFF
clone size: NA
J gene: TRBJ2-1
V gene: TRBV18
D gene: NA

CDR3 DNA: TGCAGTGCGAGATACACAGATACGCAGTATTTT
CDR3 protein: CSARYTDTQYF
clone size: NA
J gene: TRBJ2-3
V gene: TRBV20-1
D gene: NA

CDR3 DNA: TGTGCCAGCAGCTTCTCAGATGCTTCTAATGAAAAACTGTTTTTT
CDR3 protein: CASSFSDASNEKLFF
clone size: once
J gene: TRBJ1-4
V gene: TRBV7-9
D gene: NA

CDR3 DNA: TGTGCCAGTAGTAATCACAATCAGCCCCAGCATTTT
CDR3 protein: CASSNHNQPQHF
clone size: NA
J gene: TRBJ1-5
V gene: TRBV19
D gene: NA

CDR3 DNA: TGTGCCAGCAGCGTAGCCGGCAGGATGAACACTGAAGCTTTCTTT
CDR3 protein: CASSVAGRMNTEAFF
clone size: NA
J gene: TRBJ1-1
V gene: TRBV9
D gene: NA

CDR3 DNA: TGTGCCAGTAATACAGGGGGCACCTACACTGAAGCTTTCTTT
CDR3 protein: CASNTGGTYTEAFF
clone size: NA
J gene: TRBJ1-1
V gene: TRBV19
D gene: TRBD1

CDR3 DNA: TGTGCCACCAGCAGAGGAAGGGCAGGGGGGCACGAGCAGTACTTC
CDR3 protein: CATSRGRAGGHEQYF
clone size: NA
J gene: TRBJ2-7
V gene: TRBV15
D gene: NA

CDR3 DNA: TGTGCCAGCAGCATTATAGGTGGGAGGGGGAACACTGAAGCTTTCTTT
CDR3 protein: CASSIIGGRGNTEAFF
clone size: NA
J gene: TRBJ1-1
V gene: TRBV7-2
D gene: NA

CDR3 DNA: TGTGCCAGCAGTTTGTCGGACAGGGTACGGACGGAAAAACTGTTTTTT
CDR3 protein: CASSLSDRVRTEKLFF
clone size: NA
J gene: TRBJ1-4
V gene: TRBV28
D gene: TRBD1

CDR3 DNA: TGTGCCAGCGGCCTAGCGCTAAGCACAGATACGCAGTATTTT
CDR3 protein: CASGLALSTDTQYF
clone size: NA
J gene: TRBJ2-3
V gene: TRBV6-1
D gene: NA

CDR3 DNA: TGCAGCGTTCGAGCTGGAGGGGAGACCCAGTACTTC
CDR3 protein: CSVRAGGETQYF
clone size: NA
J gene: TRBJ2-5
V gene: TRBV29-1
D gene: NA

CDR3 DNA: TGCGCCAGCAGCTTCAGACAGGGCCATGAGCAGTTCTTC
CDR3 protein: CASSFRQGHEQFF
clone size: NA
J gene: TRBJ2-1
V gene: TRBV5-1
D gene: TRBD1

CDR3 DNA: TGTGCCAGCAGTTCGCTCCGCAGTTTCTCTGGAAACACCATATATTTT
CDR3 protein: CASSSLRSFSGNTIYF
clone size: NA
J gene: TRBJ1-3
V gene: TRBV6-5
D gene: NA

CDR3 DNA: TGTGCCAGCAGTGAACCGAAGCTTCGGGACAGGGCAGGGCAGCCCCAGCATTTT
CDR3 protein: CASSEPKLRDRAGQPQHF
clone size: NA
J gene: TRBJ1-5
V gene: TRBV6-1
D gene: TRBD1

CDR3 DNA: TGTGCCAACTCAGAGGACAGCAACACTGAAGCTTTCTTT
CDR3 protein: CANSEDSNTEAFF
clone size: NA
J gene: TRBJ1-1
V gene: TRBV18
D gene: NA

CDR3 DNA: TGTGCCAGCTCCCTCCGTCTGACAGGGGGGATCGACTATGGCTACACCTTC
CDR3 protein: CASSLRLTGGIDYGYTF
clone size: NA
J gene: TRBJ1-2
V gene: TRBV18
D gene: TRBD1

CDR3 DNA: TGCGCCAGCAGCCCCGGACACTCCTACGAGCAGTACTTC
CDR3 protein: CASSPGHSYEQYF
clone size: NA
J gene: TRBJ2-7
V gene: TRBV5-1
D gene: NA

CDR3 DNA: TGTGCCAGCTCACCAACTTCCACCGGGGAGCTGTTTTTT
CDR3 protein: CASSPTSTGELFF
clone size: NA
J gene: TRBJ2-2
V gene: TRBV18
D gene: NA

CDR3 DNA: TGTGCCAGCAGCTACTACGGGACAGGGGAGTATGCTTTCTTT
CDR3 protein: CASSYYGTGEYAFF
clone size: NA
J gene: TRBJ1-1
V gene: TRBV6-5
D gene: TRBD1

CDR3 DNA: TGTGCCAGCAGCGCAGGACAGGGAGGTGGACAGCCCCAGCATTTT
CDR3 protein: CASSAGQGGGQPQHF
clone size: NA
J gene: TRBJ1-5
V gene: TRBV7-3
D gene: TRBD1

CDR3 DNA: TGTGCCAGCAGCGTCGAGAGCTCTGGAAACACCATATATTTT
CDR3 protein: CASSVESSGNTIYF
clone size: NA
J gene: TRBJ1-3
V gene: TRBV9
D gene: NA

CDR3 DNA: TGCAGCGTTGCCAAGGGACAGAGTAAGCGCGAGCAGTACTTC
CDR3 protein: CSVAKGQSKREQYF
clone size: once
J gene: TRBJ2-7
V gene: TRBV29-1
D gene: TRBD1

CDR3 DNA: TGTGCCAGCAGCTCCCCCGGGACAGGACAAGAGACCCAGTACTTC
CDR3 protein: CASSSPGTGQETQYF
clone size: few
J gene: TRBJ2-5
V gene: TRBV7-6
D gene: TRBD1

CDR3 DNA: TGTGCCAGTAAGGGCAGAGGGGGAACGAACACCGGGGAGCTGTTTTTT
CDR3 protein: CASKGRGGTNTGELFF
clone size: NA
J gene: TRBJ2-2
V gene: TRBV19
D gene: NA

CDR3 DNA: TGTGCCAGTAGTAGTACTGCCCTGATCTACGAGCAGTACTTC
CDR3 protein: CASSSTALIYEQYF
clone size: NA
J gene: TRBJ2-7
V gene: TRBV19
D gene: NA

CDR3 DNA: TGTGCCAGCAGCCCTCGTCCGGGTACTGAAGCTTTCTTT
CDR3 protein: CASSPRPGTEAFF
clone size: NA
J gene: TRBJ1-1
V gene: TRBV7-6
D gene: NA

CDR3 DNA: TGTGCCAGCAGTAAAACCGGGGCTAGCGGGGCCGGGGAGCTGTTTTTT
CDR3 protein: CASSKTGASGAGELFF
clone size: NA
J gene: TRBJ2-2
V gene: TRBV2
D gene: TRBD2

CDR3 DNA: TGTGCCTGGAAGATTGTCCCCCCGGGACTGGCCTACGAGCAGTACTTC
CDR3 protein: CAWKIVPPGLAYEQYF
clone size: NA
J gene: TRBJ2-7
V gene: TRBV30
D gene: NA

CDR3 DNA: TGTGCCAGCAGTTTCGTTCCGATGGCCGGGGGGCTCACTGAAGCTTTCTTT
CDR3 protein: CASSFVPMAGGLTEAFF
clone size: once
J gene: TRBJ1-1
V gene: TRBV28
D gene: NA

CDR3 DNA: TGTGCCAGTAGTGACAGGAGCACAGATACGCAGTATTTT
CDR3 protein: CASSDRSTDTQYF
clone size: NA
J gene: TRBJ2-3
V gene: TRBV19
D gene: NA

CDR3 DNA: TGTGCCAGCAGCGCCTTGGAGACGGGGAAAGAGACCCAGTACTTC
CDR3 protein: CASSALETGKETQYF
clone size: NA
J gene: TRBJ2-5
V gene: TRBV6-6
D gene: NA

CDR3 DNA: TGTGCCAGCAGCTCCGAGACGGGAAGGGAGACCCAGTACTTC
CDR3 protein: CASSSETGRETQYF
clone size: NA
J gene: TRBJ2-5
V gene: TRBV5-5
D gene: NA

CDR3 DNA: TGCGCCAGCAGCGTACAGGGAGGGTATAATTCACCCCTCCACTTT
CDR3 protein: CASSVQGGYNSPLHF
clone size: NA
J gene: TRBJ1-6
V gene: TRBV5-1
D gene: NA

CDR3 DNA: TGTGCCAGCAGCCGGCGGACTAGCGGGAGCCGGGCGTACGAGCAGTACTTC
CDR3 protein: CASSRRTSGSRAYEQYF
clone size: NA
J gene: TRBJ2-7
V gene: TRBV5-8
D gene: TRBD2